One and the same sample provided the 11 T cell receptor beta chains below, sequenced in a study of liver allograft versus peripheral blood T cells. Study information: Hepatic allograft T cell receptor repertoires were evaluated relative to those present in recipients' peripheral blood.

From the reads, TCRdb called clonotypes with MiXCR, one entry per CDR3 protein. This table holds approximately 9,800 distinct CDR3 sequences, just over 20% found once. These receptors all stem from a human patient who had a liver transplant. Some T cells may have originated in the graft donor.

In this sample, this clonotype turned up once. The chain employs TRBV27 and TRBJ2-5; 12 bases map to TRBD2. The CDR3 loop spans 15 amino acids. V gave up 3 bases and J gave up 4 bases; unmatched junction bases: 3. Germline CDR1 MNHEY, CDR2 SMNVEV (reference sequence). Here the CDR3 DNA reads TGTGCCAGCAGTTTCCAACTAGCGGGAGGAGAGACCCAGTACTTC. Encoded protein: CASSFQLAGGETQYF.

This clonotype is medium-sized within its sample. In DNA, the CDR3 is TGCAGCGCTGGAGGGGGTACGGGGGCCCGCACAGATACGCAGTATTTT. It yields the protein CSAGGGTGARTDTQYF. This rearrangement joins TRBV29-1 to TRBJ2-3; either TRBD1 or TRBD2 may fit D (6 bases each). Germline loops: CDR1 SQVTM, CDR2 ANQGSEA. The CDR3 contains 16 residues. V lost 7 bases to trimming and J lost 1 base, with 21 bases between them.

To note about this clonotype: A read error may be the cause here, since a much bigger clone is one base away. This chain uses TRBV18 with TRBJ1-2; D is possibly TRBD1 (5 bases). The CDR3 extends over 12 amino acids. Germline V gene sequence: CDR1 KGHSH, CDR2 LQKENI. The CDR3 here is CVSSPIREGYTF. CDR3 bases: TGTGTCAGCTCACCGATCAGGGAAGGCTACACCTTC.

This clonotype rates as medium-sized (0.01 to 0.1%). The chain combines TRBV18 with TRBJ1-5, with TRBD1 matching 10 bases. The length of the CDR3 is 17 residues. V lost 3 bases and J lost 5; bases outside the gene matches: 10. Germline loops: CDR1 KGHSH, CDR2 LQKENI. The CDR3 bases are TGTGCCAGCTCACCCCCCGGACAGGGGGTTTTGGATCAGCCCCAGCATTTT. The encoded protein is CASSPPGQGVLDQPQHF. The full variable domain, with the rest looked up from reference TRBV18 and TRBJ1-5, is NAGVMQNPRHLVRRRGQEARLRCSPMKGHSHVYWYRQLPEEGLKFMVYLQKENIIDESGMPKERFSAEFPKEGPSILRIQQVVRGDSAAYFCASSPPGQGVLDQPQHFGDGTRLSIL.

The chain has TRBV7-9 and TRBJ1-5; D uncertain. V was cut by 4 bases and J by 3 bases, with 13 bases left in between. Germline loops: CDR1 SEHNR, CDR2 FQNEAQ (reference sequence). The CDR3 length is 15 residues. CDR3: CASSSRSFNNQPQHF. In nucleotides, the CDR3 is TGTGCCAGCAGCTCAAGGAGTTTCAACAATCAGCCCCAGCATTTT.

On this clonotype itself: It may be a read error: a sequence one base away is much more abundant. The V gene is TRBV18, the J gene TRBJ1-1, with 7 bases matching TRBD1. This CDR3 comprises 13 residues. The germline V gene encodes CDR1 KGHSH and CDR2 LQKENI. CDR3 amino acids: CTSSRDRDTEAFF. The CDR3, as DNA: TGTACCAGCTCACGAGACAGGGACACTGAAGCTTTCTTT.

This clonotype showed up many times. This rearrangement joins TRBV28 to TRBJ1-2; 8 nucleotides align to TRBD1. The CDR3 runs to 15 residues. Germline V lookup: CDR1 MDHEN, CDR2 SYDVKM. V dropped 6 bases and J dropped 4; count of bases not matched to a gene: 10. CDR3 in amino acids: CASSRLGQGPYGYTF. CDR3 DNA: TGTGCCAGCAGCCGCCTCGGACAGGGACCCTATGGCTACACCTTC.

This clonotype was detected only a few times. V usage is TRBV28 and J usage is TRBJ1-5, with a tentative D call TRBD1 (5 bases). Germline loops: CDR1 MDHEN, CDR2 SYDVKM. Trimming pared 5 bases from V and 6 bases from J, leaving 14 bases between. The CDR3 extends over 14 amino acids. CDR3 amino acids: CASSRVTGAQPQHF. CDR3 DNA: TGTGCCAGCAGTCGCGTGACCGGGGCTCAGCCCCAGCATTTT.

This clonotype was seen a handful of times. For the CDR3, the DNA is TGCAGCGTGGCCGGGACAGGGGTTCAGCCCCAGCATTTT. It codes for CSVAGTGVQPQHF. This chain joins TRBV29-1 and TRBJ1-5, with TRBD1 identical over 10 bases. CDR1 is SQVTM and CDR2 is ANQGSEA in the germline V gene. CDR3 length: 13 residues. V lost 6 bases and J lost 6; bases outside the gene matches: 5. The whole variable domain, filled in from reference TRBV29-1 and TRBJ1-5, reads SAVISQKPSRDICQRGTSLTIQCQVDSQVTMMFWYRQQPGQSLTLIATANQGSEATYESGFVIDKFPISRPNLTFSTLTVSNMSPEDSSIYLCSVAGTGVQPQHFGDGTRLSIL.

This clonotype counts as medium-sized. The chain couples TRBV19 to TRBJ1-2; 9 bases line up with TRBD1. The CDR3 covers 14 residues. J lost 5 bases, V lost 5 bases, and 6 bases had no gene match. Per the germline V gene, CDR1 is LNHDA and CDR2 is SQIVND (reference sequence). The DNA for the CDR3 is TGTGCCAGTAGTCCCACAGGGGGCGGTTATGGCTACACCTTC. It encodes CASSPTGGGYGYTF.

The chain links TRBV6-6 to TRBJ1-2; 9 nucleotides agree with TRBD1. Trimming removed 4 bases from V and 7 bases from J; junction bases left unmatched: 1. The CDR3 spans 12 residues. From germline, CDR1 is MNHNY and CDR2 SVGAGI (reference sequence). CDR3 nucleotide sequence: TGTGCCAGCAGTTGGGACAGGGTTGGCTACACCTTC. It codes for CASSWDRVGYTF.